This T cell receptor beta chain comes out of a study of response to subunit inactivated influenza vaccine. The study, taken as a whole, reports: The authors suggested that few new T cells are recruited per seasonal influenza vaccination.

TCRdb re-called the RT-PCR reads through MiXCR, storing one row per CDR3 protein. Of 450,000 to 550,000 distinct CDR3 sequences listed, less than 30% are singletons. A few counts support this clonotype. Its antigen is currently unknown. This CDR3 is 13 amino acids long. Germline V gene data show CDR1 as DFQATT and CDR2 as SNEGSKA (reference sequence). V shed 5 bases and J shed 6 bases, with 17 bases lying between them. The sample in question was CD4+ T cells sorted from PBMCs, obtained 4 to 6 days after vaccination. The chain employs TRBV20-1 and TRBJ2-7; D unclear. The sequence was obtained from a man aged 50-59 years who received an inactivated influenza vaccine. DNA for the CDR3: TGCAGTGCTTCCGATCCTTCTCGTGGCGAGCAGTACTTC. Translating it yields CSASDPSRGEQYF.